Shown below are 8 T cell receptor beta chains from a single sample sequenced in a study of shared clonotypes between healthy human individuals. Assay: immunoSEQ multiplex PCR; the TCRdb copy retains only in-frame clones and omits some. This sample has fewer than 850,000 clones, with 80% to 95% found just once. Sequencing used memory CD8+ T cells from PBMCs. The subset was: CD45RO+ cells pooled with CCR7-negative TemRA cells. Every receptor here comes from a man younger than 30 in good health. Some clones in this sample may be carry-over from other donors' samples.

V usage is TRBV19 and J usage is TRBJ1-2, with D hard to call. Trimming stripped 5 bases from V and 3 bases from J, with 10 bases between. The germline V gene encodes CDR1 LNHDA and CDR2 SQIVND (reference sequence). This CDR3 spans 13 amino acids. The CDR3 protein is CASSARNDYGYTF. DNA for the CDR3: TGTGCCAGTAGTGCCAGGAACGACTATGGCTACACCTTC. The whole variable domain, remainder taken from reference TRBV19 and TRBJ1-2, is DGGITQSPKYLFRKEGQNVTLSCEQNLNHDAMYWYRQDPGQGLRLIYYSQIVNDFQKGDIAEGYSVSREKKESFPLTVTSAQKNPTAFYLCASSARNDYGYTFGSGTRLTVV.

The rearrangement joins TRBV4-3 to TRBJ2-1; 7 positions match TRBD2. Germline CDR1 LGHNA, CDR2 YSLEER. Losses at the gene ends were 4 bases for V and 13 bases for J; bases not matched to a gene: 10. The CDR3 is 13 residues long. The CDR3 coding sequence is TGCGCCAGCAGCCGAGAGGACCGCGGGAGTCAGTTCTTC. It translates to CASSREDRGSQFF.

CDR3 sequence reads: CASKYRENGHNEQFF. The CDR3 nucleotides read TGTGCCAGCAAATATAGAGAAAACGGTCACAATGAGCAGTTCTTC. V and J are TRBV28 and TRBJ2-1, with D hard to call. This CDR3 region has 15 residues. Trimming took 7 bases from V and 5 from J, leaving 18 bases between them. The germline gives CDR1 MDHEN, CDR2 SYDVKM.

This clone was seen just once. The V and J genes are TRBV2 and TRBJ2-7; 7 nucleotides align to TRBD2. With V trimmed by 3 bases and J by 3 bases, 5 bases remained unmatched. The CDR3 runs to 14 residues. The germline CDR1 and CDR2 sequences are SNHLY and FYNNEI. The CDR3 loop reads CASSDLRGVYEQYF. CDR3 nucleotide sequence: TGTGCCAGCAGTGATCTTCGGGGGGTCTACGAGCAGTACTTC.

CDR3 nucleotides: TGTGCCATCAGTGAGTGGCTTGATCCCGGGGCAGCCAAAAACATTCAGTACTTC. Amino acid sequence: CAISEWLDPGAAKNIQYF. The chain carries TRBV10-3 and TRBJ2-4; TRBD1 or TRBD2 may be the D gene (5 bases each). Trimming removed 1 base at V and 0 bases at J, with 16 bases between. Germline CDR1 reads ENHRY; CDR2 reads SYGVKD. The CDR3 has 18 residues.

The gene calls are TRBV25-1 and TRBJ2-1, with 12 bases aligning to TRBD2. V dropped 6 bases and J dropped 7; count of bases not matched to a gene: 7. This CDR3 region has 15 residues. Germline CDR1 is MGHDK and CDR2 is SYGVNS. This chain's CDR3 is CASSIGLAGLNEQFF. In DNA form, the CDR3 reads TGTGCCAGCAGCATTGGACTAGCGGGACTGAATGAGCAGTTCTTC.

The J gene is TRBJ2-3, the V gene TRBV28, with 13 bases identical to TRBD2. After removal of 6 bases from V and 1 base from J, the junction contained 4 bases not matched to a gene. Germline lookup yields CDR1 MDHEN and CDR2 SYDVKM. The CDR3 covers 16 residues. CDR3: CASRLAGGPGTDTQYF. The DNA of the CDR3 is TGTGCCAGCAGACTAGCGGGAGGGCCGGGCACAGATACGCAGTATTTT.

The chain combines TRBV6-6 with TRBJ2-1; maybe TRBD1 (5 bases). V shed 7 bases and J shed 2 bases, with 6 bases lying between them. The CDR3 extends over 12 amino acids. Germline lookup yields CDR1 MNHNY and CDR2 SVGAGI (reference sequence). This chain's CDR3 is CASKGTYNEQFF. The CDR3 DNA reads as TGTGCCAGCAAGGGGACCTACAATGAGCAGTTCTTC.